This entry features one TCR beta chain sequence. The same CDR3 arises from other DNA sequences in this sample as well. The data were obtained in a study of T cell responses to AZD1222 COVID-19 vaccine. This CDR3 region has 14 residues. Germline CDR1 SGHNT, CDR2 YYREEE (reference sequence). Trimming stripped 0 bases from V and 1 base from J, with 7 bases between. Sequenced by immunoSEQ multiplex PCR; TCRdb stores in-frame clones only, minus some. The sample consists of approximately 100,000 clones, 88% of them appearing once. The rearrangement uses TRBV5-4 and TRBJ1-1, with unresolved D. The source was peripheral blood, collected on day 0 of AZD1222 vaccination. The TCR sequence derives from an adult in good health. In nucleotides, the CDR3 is TGTGCCAGCAGCTTGGCCGGTGGGAACACTGAAGCTTTCTTT. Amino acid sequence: CASSLAGGNTEAFF.